The 13 T cell receptor beta chains reported below all come from one sample, sequenced in a study of OX40 agonist ivuxolimab in advanced cancers. Using immunoSEQ multiplex PCR, the repertoire was profiled, and TCRdb retains in-frame clones only, with some absent. The sample consists of 74,000 or so clones, roughly 90% of them appearing once. Sequenced material: CD4+ or CD8+ T cells sorted from blood, taken in a trial of the OX40 agonist ivuxolimab. These receptors were obtained from an adult with an advanced solid tumor such as melanoma, head and neck, liver or kidney cancer.

This chain uses TRBV7-8 with TRBJ1-1; tentative D call: TRBD1 (6 bases). The germline CDR1 and CDR2 sequences are SGHVS and FQNEAQ. V lost 4 bases, J lost 0 bases, and 18 bases lay in between. The CDR3 runs to 17 residues. The CDR3 DNA follows: TGTGCCAGCAGCTCCTACTTTTTGGACAGTATGAACACTGAAGCTTTCTTT. Its translation: CASSSYFLDSMNTEAFF.

The chain has TRBV10-3 and TRBJ1-1; D unresolved. The germline gives CDR1 ENHRY, CDR2 SYGVKD. The CDR3 consists of 16 residues. The ends were cut back, 4 bases at V and 5 bases at J, with 20 bases in the middle. CDR3: CAISGSPSSSSTEAFF. DNA for the CDR3: TGTGCCATCAGTGGATCTCCAAGCAGCTCAAGTACTGAAGCTTTCTTT.

V gene TRBV28 combines with J gene TRBJ2-1; 10 bases agree with TRBD1. The CDR3 is 15 amino acids. Germline lookup yields CDR1 MDHEN and CDR2 SYDVKM. Trimming took 5 bases from V and 2 from J; bases not matched to a gene: 3. CDR3 DNA sequence: TGTGCCAGCAGTCCCGGGACAGGGGCCTACAATGAGCAGTTCTTC. It codes for CASSPGTGAYNEQFF. The entire variable domain, with the rest obtained from reference TRBV28 and TRBJ2-1, is as follows: DVKVTQSSRYLVKRTGEKVFLECVQDMDHENMFWYRQDPGLGLRLIYFSYDVKMKEKGDIPEGYSVSREKKERFSLILESASTNQTSMYLCASSPGTGAYNEQFFGPGTRLTVL.

This chain links TRBV7-9 with TRBJ1-4, with 7 bases matching TRBD1. After removal of 1 base from V and 0 bases from J, the junction contained 8 bases not matched to a gene. Germline V CDR1 and CDR2: SEHNR, FQNEAQ (reference sequence). The CDR3 has 18 residues. CDR3: CASSLGGTGEATNEKLFF. The CDR3 region has the DNA TGTGCCAGCAGCTTAGGGGGAACAGGGGAAGCAACTAATGAAAAACTGTTTTTT.

In DNA, the CDR3 is TGCGCCAGCAGCTTGGCGGGAGGGAATACTCTAGCCAAAAACATTCAGTACTTC. Translating it yields CASSLAGGNTLAKNIQYF. V usage is TRBV5-1 and J usage is TRBJ2-4; 8 bases match TRBD2. J was trimmed by 0 bases and V by 0 bases; bases with no gene match: 8. Germline CDR1 reads SGHRS; CDR2 reads YFSETQ. CDR3 length equals 18 residues.

The chain couples TRBV30 to TRBJ1-2; D unresolved. This CDR3 region has 14 residues. Germline V gives CDR1 GTSNPN, CDR2 SVGIG (reference sequence). The V gene lost 5 bases and the J gene lost 8 bases, with 21 bases spanning the gap. CDR3 protein: CAWSRGPGLCGYTF. For the CDR3, the DNA is TGTGCCTGGTCACGGGGTCCGGGGTTGTGCGGCTACACCTTC.

The chain recombines TRBV7-2 with TRBJ2-3; D unclear. With 1 base removed from V and 4 bases from J, the gap between germline ends came to 6 bases. The germline V gene encodes CDR1 SGHTA and CDR2 FQGNSA. This CDR3 contains 13 residues. The CDR3 loop is CASSLGEADTQYF. As DNA, the CDR3 is TGTGCCAGCAGCTTAGGCGAAGCAGATACGCAGTATTTT.

The V call is TRBV11-2, the J call TRBJ2-4; possible D gene TRBD2, 6 bases. The CDR3 runs to 13 residues. Germline values: CDR1 SGHAT, CDR2 FQNNGV. The ends were cut back, 5 bases at V and 7 bases at J, with 12 bases in the middle. CDR3 nucleotide sequence: TGTGCCAGCAGCCCTCAGACTAGTAACATTCAGTACTTC. Its protein is CASSPQTSNIQYF. Variable domain in full (rest from reference TRBV11-2 and TRBJ2-4): EAGVAQSPRYKIIEKRQSVAFWCNPISGHATLYWYQQILGQGPKLLIQFQNNGVVDDSQLPKDRFSAERLKGVDSTLKIQPAKLEDSAVYLCASSPQTSNIQYFGAGTRLSVL.

V usage is TRBV2 and J usage is TRBJ2-7, with a weak D call TRBD2 (6 bases). The CDR3 consists of 13 residues. Trimming removed 4 bases at V and 6 bases at J, with 13 bases between. CDR1 and CDR2 (germline): SNHLY, FYNNEI. CDR3 nucleotides: TGTGCCAGCAGTGCCTCGGATAGCGGCGAGCAGTACTTC. It codes for CASSASDSGEQYF.

V usage is TRBV27 and J usage is TRBJ1-2; no clear D gene. The germline V gene has CDR1 MNHEY and CDR2 SMNVEV (reference sequence). The CDR3 spans 11 residues. V lost 7 bases and J lost 5, with 8 bases in between. The CDR3 loop reads CASTSGYGYTF. In DNA form, the CDR3 reads TGTGCCAGCACCAGTGGGTATGGCTACACCTTC.

The CDR3 sequence is CASSLGRASGRWGNEQFF. CDR3 DNA sequence: TGTGCCAGCAGCTTAGGGAGGGCTAGCGGGAGGTGGGGCAATGAGCAGTTCTTC. The J gene is TRBJ2-1, the V gene TRBV7-3; the match to TRBD2 covers 11 bases. In germline, CDR1 is SGHTA, CDR2 FQGTGA. The CDR3 covers 18 residues. The trim removed 2 bases at V and 6 bases at J, leaving 12 bases unmatched.

The chain is built from TRBV7-9 and TRBJ2-1; 7 bases align to TRBD1. Per germline, CDR1 SEHNR and CDR2 FQNEAQ (reference sequence). V shed 3 bases, J shed 5 bases, and the junction held 1 base outside the gene matches. The CDR3 loop spans 13 amino acids. This CDR3 is CASSLGQHNEQFF. The CDR3 DNA follows: TGTGCCAGCAGCTTGGGACAGCACAATGAGCAGTTCTTC.

The J gene is TRBJ2-7, the V gene TRBV28; D ambiguous. Germline CDR1 is MDHEN and CDR2 is SYDVKM. The CDR3 contains 12 residues. Between the trimmed V and J ends, which lost 5 bases and 4 bases, there was a span of 9 bases. The CDR3 DNA sequence: TGTGCCAGCAGTAACAGTGGGTACGAGCAGTACTTC. Protein sequence: CASSNSGYEQYF.